This T cell receptor (beta chain) was sequenced during a study of blood T cell repertoires in COVID-19. In Seattle, patients joined the study during active infection and were tracked longitudinally. Between the trimmed V and J ends, which lost 3 bases and 3 bases, there was a span of 5 bases. The germline CDR1 and CDR2 sequences are SGHDN and FVKESK. The CDR3 extends over 12 amino acids. Original analysis: Amplification from reference gene primers served as the basis for estimated nucleated cell counts. Method: immunoSEQ multiplex PCR; TCRdb's copy keeps in-frame clones and lacks some. Clone size and the V and J calls come from that table; the DNA yielded D and trimming. This table holds 150,000 to 200,000 clones, about 83% found once.

This chain links TRBV14 with TRBJ1-1; D remains ambiguous. Sequences were obtained from peripheral blood. The receptor's source is a person aged 70 to 79 with COVID-19, enrolled during active disease. Written as DNA, the CDR3 is TGTGCCAGCAGCCAGAGTCACACTGAAGCTTTCTTT. Translation gives CASSQSHTEAFF.